This T cell receptor (beta chain) was profiled in a study of T cell changes during pregnancy in multiple sclerosis. The length of the CDR3 is 15 residues. Looked up from germline, CDR1 is SGHNT and CDR2 is YENEEA. J was trimmed by 1 base and V by 5 bases; bases with no gene match: 3. The protocol was immunoSEQ multiplex PCR, while the TCRdb copy is restricted to in-frame clones and leaves out a portion. This table has around 50,000 clones, 92% appearing once. The starting material was CD4+ T cells from peripheral blood mononuclear cells, obtained after pregnancy. This TCR was sampled from a female donor in good health, enrolled as a control in a pregnancy study. The V gene is TRBV11-3, the J gene TRBJ2-3; TRBD1 aligns across 10 bases. The CDR3 loop reads CASSAGTGGTDTQYF. DNA of the CDR3: TGTGCCAGCAGCGCGGGGACAGGGGGCACAGATACGCAGTATTTT. The variable domain in full, completed from reference TRBV11-3 and TRBJ2-3, reads EAGVVQSPRYKIIEKKQPVAFWCNPISGHNTLYWYLQNLGQGPELLIRYENEEAVDDSQLPKDRFSAERLKGVDSTLKIQPAELGDSAVYLCASSAGTGGTDTQYFGPGTRLTVL.